The next 27 T cell receptor beta chains were all read from a single sample in a study of CD8+ T cells in alopecia areata. RNA was isolated and reverse transcribed to cDNA, the sequencing template. TCRdb keeps only in-frame clones here, not all; method: immunoSEQ multiplex PCR. The sample records 150,000 or so clones, 54% being singletons. This sample's treatment: oral pan-JAK inhibitor, 5-10 mg twice daily. The source was CD8+ T cells sorted from blood, collected at week 4, from a patient treated with tofacitinib. Every receptor here comes from a human donor with alopecia areata.

The V call is TRBV7-9, the J call TRBJ1-2; a weak D match, TRBD1 (5 bases). This CDR3 is 13 amino acids long. Germline V CDR1 and CDR2: SEHNR, FQNEAQ (reference sequence). Trimming took 7 bases from V and 0 from J, leaving 9 bases between them. The CDR3 protein is CASTETANYGYTF. The CDR3, as DNA: TGTGCCAGCACCGAGACAGCTAACTATGGCTACACCTTC.

The chain recombines TRBV6-1 with TRBJ1-2; D uncertain. The CDR3 sequence is 12 residues long. Trimming removed 7 bases from V and 3 bases from J, with 9 bases in between. Germline lookup yields CDR1 MNHNS and CDR2 SASEGT. CDR3 DNA: TGTGCCAGCATGGTCCCGCACTATGGCTACACCTTC. Translation gives CASMVPHYGYTF.

This clone occurred once. The chain employs TRBV29-1 and TRBJ1-2; D unresolved. The CDR3 contains 14 residues. V lost 0 bases to trimming and J lost 5 bases, with 13 bases between them. Germline assignment: CDR1 SQVTM and CDR2 ANQGSEA. The CDR3 DNA sequence: TGCAGCGTTGAAGACCTATCGACGGAGTATGGCTACACCTTC. Its translation: CSVEDLSTEYGYTF.

The chain has TRBV7-9 and TRBJ2-7; 9 nucleotides match TRBD1. V gave up 5 bases and J gave up 2 bases; unmatched junction bases: 10. CDR3 size: 16 residues. Germline values: CDR1 SEHNR, CDR2 FQNEAQ (reference sequence). CDR3 nucleotides: TGTGCCAGCAGCAACCCCGGGACAGGGTTAACCTACGAGCAGTACTTC. Residues: CASSNPGTGLTYEQYF.

J is TRBJ2-5 and V is TRBV13; D ambiguous. V was clipped by 5 bases and J by 3 bases, with 16 bases between them. There are 15 residues in the CDR3. Germline CDR1 reads PRHDT; CDR2 reads FYEKMQ (reference sequence). CDR3 loop: CASSPRVAAEETQYF. In DNA, the CDR3 is TGTGCCAGCAGCCCACGGGTTGCGGCAGAAGAGACCCAGTACTTC.

The CDR3 DNA reads as TGTGCCAGCAGCCCCCTTTCGATCCGGGATGAGCAGTTCTTC. Amino acid sequence: CASSPLSIRDEQFF. The genes are TRBV7-9 and TRBJ2-1; D unresolved. CDR3 length: 14 residues. Trimming removed 5 bases at V and 8 bases at J, with 16 bases between. In germline, CDR1 is SEHNR, CDR2 FQNEAQ (reference sequence).

This clone was observed a handful of times. J is TRBJ2-1 and V is TRBV5-6, with D possibly TRBD1 on 7 matching bases. V was pared by 10 bases and J by 4 bases, with 15 bases between. CDR3 length equals 13 residues. Germline V gene data show CDR1 as SGHDT and CDR2 as YYEEEE. This CDR3 is CAWRGLGYNEQFF. The DNA of the CDR3 is TGTGCCTGGAGGGGGCTCGGTTACAATGAGCAGTTCTTC.

This clone was seen a few times. The chain carries TRBV19 and TRBJ1-2; a weak D match, TRBD1 (5 bases). Germline-derived CDR1 and CDR2 are LNHDA and SQIVND (reference sequence). CDR3 length equals 13 residues. With 5 bases removed from V and 5 bases from J, the gap between germline ends came to 12 bases. The CDR3 spells CASSPSRGYGYTF. The DNA for the CDR3 is TGTGCCAGTAGTCCGAGTAGGGGTTATGGCTACACCTTC.

In this sample, this clone turned up a few times. The rearrangement joins TRBV5-1 to TRBJ2-5, with 11 positions matching TRBD2. V lost 2 bases, J lost 7 bases, and 10 bases stayed unmatched. The germline gives CDR1 SGHRS, CDR2 YFSETQ. CDR3 length equals 16 residues. The CDR3 DNA follows: TGCGCCAGCAGCTTCTCTTCGACTAGCGGGGATGGGACCCAGTACTTC. This codes for CASSFSSTSGDGTQYF.

This chain joins TRBV13 and TRBJ2-3; TRBD2 agrees at 9 bases. From germline, CDR1 is PRHDT and CDR2 FYEKMQ (reference sequence). The CDR3 runs 18 residues. V was pared by 4 bases and J by 5 bases, with 16 bases of the junction left unmatched. The CDR3 reads CASSSLGGSGGSVDTQYF. The CDR3 DNA follows: TGTGCCAGCAGCTCCCTCGGCGGGAGCGGGGGGAGTGTAGATACGCAGTATTTT.

V and J are TRBV27 and TRBJ1-2, with a tentative D call TRBD1 (6 bases). V lost 4 bases, J lost 11 bases, and 17 bases lay in between. CDR1 is MNHEY, CDR2 SMNVEV, per germline (reference sequence). This CDR3 is 13 amino acids long. The CDR3 nucleotides read TGTGCCAGCAGTTGGGCACAGGGCTTTTGGTACACCTTC. Translation: CASSWAQGFWYTF.

The rearrangement joins TRBV10-3 to TRBJ2-7; D is possibly TRBD2 (6 bases). The CDR3 covers 14 residues. The V gene's germline CDR1 is ENHRY and CDR2 SYGVKD. V lost 0 bases to trimming and J lost 6 bases, with 12 bases between them. The CDR3 protein is CAISESRVGGEQYF. CDR3 in DNA: TGTGCCATCAGTGAGTCGAGGGTGGGGGGCGAGCAGTACTTC.

The gene calls are TRBV6-5 and TRBJ1-1; 8 bases are shared with TRBD1. CDR1 is MNHEY, CDR2 SVGAGI, per germline. Germline trimming cut 11 bases from V and 6 bases from J; bases unmatched to any gene: 11. The CDR3 loop spans 13 amino acids. CDR3 DNA sequence: TGTGCCTCGACCGGGACAGGCGGGGCTGAAGCTTTCTTT. This codes for CASTGTGGAEAFF.

The gene calls are TRBV5-4 and TRBJ2-7; 9 nucleotides agree with TRBD2. Germline V lookup: CDR1 SGHNT, CDR2 YYREEE (reference sequence). Losses at the gene ends were 4 bases for V and 4 bases for J; bases not matched to a gene: 6. This CDR3 is 14 amino acids long. CDR3: CASSPAAGGYEQYF. The DNA for the CDR3 is TGTGCCAGCAGCCCCGCGGCGGGGGGGTACGAGCAGTACTTC.

This chain links TRBV25-1 with TRBJ2-7; no firm D call. The CDR3 is 14 residues long. Germline assignment: CDR1 MGHDK and CDR2 SYGVNS. V was clipped by 4 bases and J by 0 bases, with 10 bases between them. The CDR3 DNA follows: TGTGCCAGCAGTGGAAGGCCTCCCTCCTACGAGCAGTACTTC. Translation gives CASSGRPPSYEQYF.

V usage is TRBV5-6 and J usage is TRBJ2-7; D possibly matches TRBD1 or TRBD2 (5 bases each). CDR1 SGHDT and CDR2 YYEEEE come from the germline V gene. The V end lost 3 bases, the J end lost 3 bases, and 19 bases lay between the germline ends. This CDR3 is 16 amino acids long. CDR3 DNA sequence: TGTGCCAGCAGCTGGACCCGGGACCTTGGGGTCTACGAGCAGTACTTC. Its protein is CASSWTRDLGVYEQYF.

A few counts support this clone. In DNA form, the CDR3 reads TGCAGCGTGACGGGCAGGGGAACCAGGGCCAGGACTGAAGCTTTCTTT. Protein: CSVTGRGTRARTEAFF. The rearrangement uses TRBV29-1 and TRBJ1-1; D possibly corresponds to TRBD1 (6 bases). The CDR3 sequence is 16 residues long. Germline values: CDR1 SQVTM, CDR2 ANQGSEA. The ends were cut back, 6 bases at V and 5 bases at J, with 25 bases in the middle.

The chain couples TRBV5-6 to TRBJ2-6, with no clear D. CDR3 size: 15 residues. Deletions cut 0 bases from V and 9 bases from J, with 13 bases between. The V gene's germline CDR1 is SGHDT and CDR2 YYEEEE. The CDR3: CASSLVAGSFNVLTF. The CDR3 coding sequence is TGTGCCAGCAGCTTGGTGGCAGGATCTTTCAACGTCCTGACTTTC.

This clone was counted a few times. The sample carries other DNA sequences with the same CDR3. The rearrangement uses TRBV9 and TRBJ2-3; D not resolved. Germline-derived CDR1 and CDR2 are SGDLS and YYNGEE. The CDR3 runs to 15 residues. The germline V and J ends were trimmed by 0 bases and 0 bases, with 8 bases remaining between them. The CDR3 nucleotides read TGTGCCAGCAGCGTAGCTGTGGACAGCACAGATACGCAGTATTTT. This codes for CASSVAVDSTDTQYF.

This clone was observed a few times. The chain combines TRBV9 with TRBJ2-3, with D possibly being TRBD1 or TRBD2 (6 bases each). The CDR3 is made up of 16 amino acids. Per germline, CDR1 SGDLS and CDR2 YYNGEE. V lost 1 base to trimming and J lost 2 bases, with 14 bases between them. The DNA for the CDR3 is TGTGCCAGCAGCGTATTGTGGGGGGCCATCACAGATACGCAGTATTTT. Protein: CASSVLWGAITDTQYF.

The gene calls are TRBV13 and TRBJ2-1, with 10 bases fitting TRBD2. The CDR3 length is 16 residues. J lost 3 bases, V lost 4 bases, and 6 bases had no gene match. Germline CDR1 and CDR2: PRHDT and FYEKMQ (reference sequence). The CDR3 sequence: CASSSQRGGHYNEQFF. DNA for the CDR3: TGTGCCAGCAGCTCACAGCGGGGGGGCCACTACAATGAGCAGTTCTTC.

The chain carries TRBV18 and TRBJ2-3, with D possibly TRBD2 on 6 matching bases. The germline V and J ends were trimmed by 3 bases and 3 bases, with 10 bases remaining between them. This CDR3 has 14 residues. In germline, CDR1 is KGHSH, CDR2 LQKENI. CDR3 bases: TGTGCCAGCTCACCGCCGCTAGCGACAGATACGCAGTATTTT. The encoded protein is CASSPPLATDTQYF.

J is TRBJ2-1 and V is TRBV4-1; D not certain. V lost 0 bases and J 4 bases, leaving 4 bases between the germline ends. This CDR3 has 13 residues. CDR1 is MGHRA, CDR2 YSYEKL, per germline. The CDR3 is CASSQDHYNEQFF. The CDR3 nucleotides read TGCGCCAGCAGCCAAGACCATTACAATGAGCAGTTCTTC.

The V and J genes are TRBV7-9 and TRBJ2-7; perhaps TRBD1 as D (5 bases). Germline V gives CDR1 SEHNR, CDR2 FQNEAQ (reference sequence). The V and J ends lost 5 bases and 1 base respectively, with 9 bases between them. The CDR3 runs 13 residues. This chain's CDR3 is CASSPDTSYEQYF. CDR3 DNA sequence: TGTGCCAGCAGCCCGGACACTTCCTACGAGCAGTACTTC.

The chain has TRBV5-6 and TRBJ2-1, with 13 bases matching TRBD2. The CDR3 runs 15 residues. After removal of 4 bases from V and 8 bases from J, the junction contained 6 bases not matched to a gene. Germline V gene data show CDR1 as SGHDT and CDR2 as YYEEEE. The CDR3 loop reads CASSLTSGGADEQFF. In DNA form, the CDR3 reads TGTGCCAGCAGCCTAACTAGCGGGGGGGCAGATGAGCAGTTCTTC.

The J gene is TRBJ1-1, the V gene TRBV30; no clear D. Germline CDR1 GTSNPN, CDR2 SVGIG (reference sequence). The CDR3 spans 13 residues. V was clipped by 1 base and J by 5 bases, with 11 bases between them. The CDR3 DNA sequence: TGTGCCTGGAGTGGGGCAGTCGGGACTGAAGCTTTCTTT. It specifies CAWSGAVGTEAFF.

This chain joins TRBV13 and TRBJ2-7, with a weak D call TRBD1 (6 bases). Germline V gene lookup returns CDR1 PRHDT and CDR2 FYEKMQ (reference sequence). This CDR3 contains 14 residues. The ends were cut back, 5 bases at V and 5 bases at J, with 16 bases in the middle. The CDR3 protein is CASSPITGSHEQYF. The CDR3 bases are TGTGCCAGCAGCCCGATTACAGGGAGCCACGAGCAGTACTTC. The full variable domain, in which reference TRBV13 and TRBJ2-7 provide the parts outside the CDR3, is AAGVIQSPRHLIKEKRETATLKCYPIPRHDTVYWYQQGPGQDPQFLISFYEKMQSDKGSIPDRFSAQQFSDYHSELNMSSLELGDSALYFCASSPITGSHEQYFGPGTRLTVT.